A selection of T cell receptor beta chains follows, all from one sample in a study of blood T cell repertoires in COVID-19. Repertoires were generated with immunoSEQ multiplex PCR, while TCRdb's copy carries only in-frame clones and drops some. Here the sample spans roughly 250,000 clones, about 80% being singletons. The material sequenced was peripheral blood. These receptors were taken from a woman in her forties or fifties with acute or convalescent COVID-19. Each CDR3 is given with its conserved first and last residue. D genes are given only for firm matches. Only some rows state a clone size, as once, few, many or a class for expanded clones.

D gene,V gene,J gene,clone size,CDR3 DNA,CDR3 protein
TRBD1,TRBV28,TRBJ1-5,few,TGTGCCAGCAGTTGGGGACAGGGTAGGCAGCCCCAGCATTTT,CASSWGQGRQPQHF
TRBD1,TRBV7-2,TRBJ2-5,-,TGTGCCAGCAGCTCGCAGGGGGCTAGGGAGACCCAGTACTTC,CASSSQGARETQYF
-,TRBV6-5,TRBJ1-6,few,TGTGCCAGCAGAGAGCCTGGGACAACTACTTCACCCCTCCACTTT,CASREPGTTTSPLHF
-,TRBV19,TRBJ2-3,-,TGTGCCAGTAGTACGACTAGGACTGATACGCAGTATTTT,CASSTTRTDTQYF
-,TRBV24-1,TRBJ1-1,-,TGTGCCACTCAGGGGTCGGGGAACACTGAAGCTTTCTTT,CATQGSGNTEAFF
-,TRBV28,TRBJ2-1,-,TGTGCCAGCAGTCTCCCCCCCAATGAGCAGTTCTTC,CASSLPPNEQFF
TRBD1,TRBV19,TRBJ2-1,-,TGTGCCAGCGCCGGGACAGGGGGCTACAATGAGCAGTTCTTC,CASAGTGGYNEQFF
-,TRBV6-5,TRBJ2-3,-,TGTGCCAGCAGTTACGTCTCAGGGTCAGATACGCAGTATTTT,CASSYVSGSDTQYF
-,TRBV11-2,TRBJ1-1,-,TGTGCCAGCAGCTTCAGGACCGCGGGTAACACTGAAGCTTTCTTT,CASSFRTAGNTEAFF
TRBD2,TRBV3-1/TRBV3-2,TRBJ2-3,-,TGTGCCAGCAGCCGAGGGACTAGCGGGATTGTAAATACGCAGTATTTT,CASSRGTSGIVNTQYF
-,TRBV19,TRBJ1-1,few,TGTGCCACAAAGGGCGGGGGTAGCACTGAAGCTTTCTTT,CATKGGGSTEAFF
-,TRBV4-1,TRBJ2-1,-,TGCGCCAGCAGCCAGAATAGCTGGCGACCCTACAATGAGCAGTTCTTC,CASSQNSWRPYNEQFF
TRBD2,TRBV14,TRBJ2-1,-,TGTGCCAGCAGCCAAGCTAGCGGGAGTTGGAATGAGCAGTTCTTC,CASSQASGSWNEQFF
TRBD1,TRBV6-2/TRBV6-3,TRBJ2-1,-,TGTGCCAGCAGTCCGGGACAGCTGGTAAAAAATGAGCAGTTCTTC,CASSPGQLVKNEQFF
TRBD1,TRBV19,TRBJ2-7,-,TGTGCCAGTAGGCCGGGGACAGGGCTCAACGAGCAGTACTTC,CASRPGTGLNEQYF
-,TRBV4-2,TRBJ1-3,-,TGTGCCAGCAGCCAAGAACGAAAGGGGTCTGACACCATATATTTT,CASSQERKGSDTIYF
-,TRBV25-1,TRBJ2-2,-,TGTGCCAGCAGTGACCCCGGGGCGAACACCGGGGAGCTGTTTTTT,CASSDPGANTGELFF
TRBD1,TRBV5-3,TRBJ2-1,-,TGTGCCAGAAGCGCTTACAGGGGTAATGAGCAGTTCTTC,CARSAYRGNEQFF
TRBD1,TRBV5-1,TRBJ2-3,-,TGCGCCAGCAGCTTCGGGACAGCCACAGATACGCAGTATTTT,CASSFGTATDTQYF
-,TRBV28,TRBJ1-5,few,TGTGCCAGCAGCCCCGGGATCGATAGCAATCAGCCCCAGCATTTT,CASSPGIDSNQPQHF
TRBD2,TRBV19,TRBJ2-1,-,TGTGCCAGTCACCGTATCGGACTAGCGGGATACAATGAGCAGTTCTTC,CASHRIGLAGYNEQFF
TRBD2,TRBV10-3,TRBJ2-7,-,TGTGCCATCAGTGAGTCCACTAGCGGGGGGGCCGAGCAGTACTTC,CAISESTSGGAEQYF
TRBD1,TRBV28,TRBJ1-2,-,TGTGCCAGCAGGACGGACAGGGTGGGAGGCTACACCTTC,CASRTDRVGGYTF
TRBD1,TRBV7-2,TRBJ1-1,-,TGTGCCAGCAGCTACACAGGGGACACTGAAGCTTTCTTT,CASSYTGDTEAFF
-,TRBV19,TRBJ2-7,-,TGTGCCAGTAGTATAAGTGGACAGGAGGGCCACTACGAGCAGTACTTC,CASSISGQEGHYEQYF
TRBD2,TRBV28,TRBJ2-7,once,TGTGCCAGCAGTTTACGTGCTAGCGGGGGAAGGATCTACGAGCAGTACTTC,CASSLRASGGRIYEQYF
-,TRBV28,TRBJ2-1,-,TGTGCCAGCAGTTTCGACTCGCCCTCCTACAATGAGCAGTTCTTC,CASSFDSPSYNEQFF
TRBD2,TRBV24-1,TRBJ2-1,-,TGTGCCACCAGTGACGGGGGACTAGCGGTTTACAATGAGCAGTTCTTC,CATSDGGLAVYNEQFF
-,TRBV30,TRBJ1-2,-,TGTGCCAAAAGCACAGGACGCTACTATGGCTACACCTTC,CAKSTGRYYGYTF
-,TRBV3-1/TRBV3-2,TRBJ1-4,-,TGTGCCAGCAGCCAAGGGCAGGGCCTTAATGAAAAACTGTTTTTT,CASSQGQGLNEKLFF
TRBD1,TRBV19,TRBJ2-5,-,TGTGCCAGTAGCATAACAGGGGCGAGTGGAGAGACCCAGTACTTC,CASSITGASGETQYF
-,TRBV10-3,TRBJ2-7,-,TGTGCCATCAGTGTAAGCAGGGACTACGAGCAGTACTTC,CAISVSRDYEQYF
-,TRBV6-6,TRBJ1-1,-,TGTGCCAGCAGTTACCCTCGGGTTGGGGCCGAAGCTTTCTTT,CASSYPRVGAEAFF
-,TRBV28,TRBJ2-7,-,TGTGCCAGCAGTCCAATCCCAGGGCGTACAAGCCACGAGCAGTACTTC,CASSPIPGRTSHEQYF
-,TRBV12-2,TRBJ1-2,once,TGTGCAAGTCGCTTAGTAGGTAAGTGGGGGCACTACACCTTC,CASRLVGKWGHYTF
TRBD1,TRBV7-2,TRBJ1-2,once,TGTGCCAGCAGCTTGACAGGGGAAGGCTACACCTTC,CASSLTGEGYTF
-,TRBV7-9,TRBJ1-1,few,TGTGCCAGTTGTATGGGGCCGGACACTGAAGCTTTCTTT,CASCMGPDTEAFF